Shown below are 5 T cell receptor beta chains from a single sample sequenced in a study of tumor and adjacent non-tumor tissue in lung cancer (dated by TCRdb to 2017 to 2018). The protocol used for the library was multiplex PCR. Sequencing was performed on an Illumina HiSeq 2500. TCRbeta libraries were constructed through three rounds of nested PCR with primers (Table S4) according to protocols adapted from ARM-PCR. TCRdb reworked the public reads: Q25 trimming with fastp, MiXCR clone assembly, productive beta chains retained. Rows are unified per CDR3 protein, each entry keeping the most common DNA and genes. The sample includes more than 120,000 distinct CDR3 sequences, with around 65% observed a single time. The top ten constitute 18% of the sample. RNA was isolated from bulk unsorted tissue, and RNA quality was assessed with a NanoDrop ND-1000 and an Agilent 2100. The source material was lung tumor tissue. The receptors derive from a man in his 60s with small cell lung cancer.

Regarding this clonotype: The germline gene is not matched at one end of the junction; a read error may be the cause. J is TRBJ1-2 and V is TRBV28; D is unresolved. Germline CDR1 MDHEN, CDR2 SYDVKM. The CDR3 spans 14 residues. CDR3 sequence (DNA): TGTGCCAGCATTAAGACTCGACGCCAGACTGGCCACACCTTC. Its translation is CASIKTRRQTGHTF.

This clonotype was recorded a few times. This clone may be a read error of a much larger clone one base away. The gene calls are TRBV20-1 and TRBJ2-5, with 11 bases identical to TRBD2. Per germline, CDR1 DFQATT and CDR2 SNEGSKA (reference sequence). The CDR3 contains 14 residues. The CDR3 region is CSARLAGGKEIQYF. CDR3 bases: TGCAGTGCTAGACTAGCGGGAGGAAAAGAGATCCAGTACTTC.

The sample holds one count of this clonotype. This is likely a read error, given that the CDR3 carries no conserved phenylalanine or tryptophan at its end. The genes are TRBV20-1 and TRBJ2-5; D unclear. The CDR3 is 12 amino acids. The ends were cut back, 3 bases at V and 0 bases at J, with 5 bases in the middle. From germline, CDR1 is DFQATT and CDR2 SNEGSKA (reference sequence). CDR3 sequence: CSARGYQETQYL. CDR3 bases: TGCAGTGCTAGGGGGTACCAAGAGACCCAGTACCTC.

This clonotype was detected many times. CDR3 DNA: TGCAGTGCCACAACCAACAGAGCGGGACAGGGTGGGCCAGATACGCAGTATTTT. It translates to CSATTNRAGQGGPDTQYF. The rearrangement uses TRBV20-1 and TRBJ2-3; 9 nucleotides match TRBD1. CDR3 size: 18 residues. Germline CDR1 reads DFQATT; CDR2 reads SNEGSKA (reference sequence). J gave up 4 bases and V 6 bases, and 20 bases lay outside the gene matches.

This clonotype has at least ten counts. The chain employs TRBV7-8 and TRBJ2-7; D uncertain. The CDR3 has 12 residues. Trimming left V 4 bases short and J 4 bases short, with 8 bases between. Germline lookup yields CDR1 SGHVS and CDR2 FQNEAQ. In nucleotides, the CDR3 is TGTGCCAGCAGCTACTCTACGTACGAGCAGTACGTC. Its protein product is CASSYSTYEQYV.